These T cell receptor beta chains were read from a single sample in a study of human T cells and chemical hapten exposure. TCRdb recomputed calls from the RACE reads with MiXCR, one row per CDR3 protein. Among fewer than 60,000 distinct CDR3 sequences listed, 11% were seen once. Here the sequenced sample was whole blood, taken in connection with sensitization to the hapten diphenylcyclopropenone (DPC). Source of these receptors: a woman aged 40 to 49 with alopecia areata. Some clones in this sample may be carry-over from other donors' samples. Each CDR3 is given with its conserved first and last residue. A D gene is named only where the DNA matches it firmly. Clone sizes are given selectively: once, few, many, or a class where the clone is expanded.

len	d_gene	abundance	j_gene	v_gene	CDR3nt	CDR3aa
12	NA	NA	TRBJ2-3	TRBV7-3	TGTGCCAGCGGGGGGGCGAGAGATACGCAGTATTTT	CASGGARDTQYF
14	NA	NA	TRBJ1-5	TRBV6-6	TGTGCCAGCAGCCTCGAGGCAGGGCATCAGCCCCAGCATTTT	CASSLEAGHQPQHF
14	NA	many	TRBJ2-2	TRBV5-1	TGCGCCAGCAGCAGTACAGGGATCACCGGGGAGCTGTTTTTT	CASSSTGITGELFF
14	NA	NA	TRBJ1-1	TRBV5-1	TGCGCCAGCAGCCAGGGACACTCGAACACTGAAGCTTTCTTT	CASSQGHSNTEAFF
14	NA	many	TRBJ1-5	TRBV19	TGTGCCAGTAGTCCTTCTAATCAAGGCCAGCCCCAGCATTTT	CASSPSNQGQPQHF
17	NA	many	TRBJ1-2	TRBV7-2	TGTGCCAGCAGCTTTTCCGGGCCCCAATCAGCTAACTATGGCTACACCTTC	CASSFSGPQSANYGYTF
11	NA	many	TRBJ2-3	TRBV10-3	TGTGCCATAAAGGCCACAGATACGCAGTATTTT	CAIKATDTQYF
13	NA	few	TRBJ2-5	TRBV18	TGTGCCGGAACCGGGACCAGAGGAAAGACCCAGTACTTC	CAGTGTRGKTQYF
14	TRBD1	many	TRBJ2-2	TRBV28	TGTGCCAGCAGCTCCGGGACAGGGTGGGGGGAGCTGTTTTTT	CASSSGTGWGELFF
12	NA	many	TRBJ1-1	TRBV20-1	TGCAGTGCTAGAGAGGGGAACACTGAAGCTTTCTTT	CSAREGNTEAFF
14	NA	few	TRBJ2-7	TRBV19	TGTGCCAGTAGTATAAGGGCCACCTCCTACGAGCAGTACTTC	CASSIRATSYEQYF
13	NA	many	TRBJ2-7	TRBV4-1	TGCGCCAGCAGCCAACCGGGGGACTACGAGCAGTACTTC	CASSQPGDYEQYF
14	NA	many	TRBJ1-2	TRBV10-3	TGTGCCACCCCTACATTGGGACAAATCTATGGCTACACCTTC	CATPTLGQIYGYTF
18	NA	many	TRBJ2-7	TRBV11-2	TGTGCCAGCAGCCGGGGTCAGGCGCGGGCCAGGAGCTCCTACGAGCAGTACTTC	CASSRGQARARSSYEQYF
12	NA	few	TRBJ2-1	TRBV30	TGTGCCTGGAGAGCGCAGGCCGGCGGGCAGTTCTTC	CAWRAQAGGQFF
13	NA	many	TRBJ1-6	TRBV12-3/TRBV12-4	TGTGCCAGCAGTAGAACAGGGCAGCCACCCCTCCACTTT	CASSRTGQPPLHF
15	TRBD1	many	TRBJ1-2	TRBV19	TGTGCCAGTAGGACCGGGACAGGGGGCAACTATGGCTACACCTTC	CASRTGTGGNYGYTF
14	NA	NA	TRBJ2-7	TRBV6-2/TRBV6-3	TGTGCCAGTCGACGGGTAAAGGGATCGGACGAGCAGTACTTC	CASRRVKGSDEQYF